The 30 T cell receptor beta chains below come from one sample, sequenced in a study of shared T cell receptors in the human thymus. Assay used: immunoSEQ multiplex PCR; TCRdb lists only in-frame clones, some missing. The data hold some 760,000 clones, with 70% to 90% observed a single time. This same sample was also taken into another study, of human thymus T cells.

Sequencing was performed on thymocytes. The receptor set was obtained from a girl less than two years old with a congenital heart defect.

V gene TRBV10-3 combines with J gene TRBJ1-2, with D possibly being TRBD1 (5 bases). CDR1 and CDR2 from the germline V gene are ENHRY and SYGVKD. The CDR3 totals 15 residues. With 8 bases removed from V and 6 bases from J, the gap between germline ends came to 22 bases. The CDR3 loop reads CAIHQGPRGVNGYTF. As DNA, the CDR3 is TGTGCCATCCACCAAGGCCCCCGGGGGGTCAATGGCTACACCTTC.

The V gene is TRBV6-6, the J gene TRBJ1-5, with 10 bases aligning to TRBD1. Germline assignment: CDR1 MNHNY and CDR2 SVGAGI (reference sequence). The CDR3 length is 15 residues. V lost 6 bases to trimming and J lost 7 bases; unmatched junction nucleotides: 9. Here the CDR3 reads CASRRGTGVWQPQHF. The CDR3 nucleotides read TGTGCCAGCAGACGAGGGACAGGGGTATGGCAGCCCCAGCATTTT.

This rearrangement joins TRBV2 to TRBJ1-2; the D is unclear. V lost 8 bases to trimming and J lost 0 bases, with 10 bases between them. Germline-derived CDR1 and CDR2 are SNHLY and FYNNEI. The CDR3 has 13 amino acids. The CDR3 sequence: CASGSVTNYGYTF. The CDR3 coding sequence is TGTGCCAGCGGAAGCGTTACTAACTATGGCTACACCTTC.

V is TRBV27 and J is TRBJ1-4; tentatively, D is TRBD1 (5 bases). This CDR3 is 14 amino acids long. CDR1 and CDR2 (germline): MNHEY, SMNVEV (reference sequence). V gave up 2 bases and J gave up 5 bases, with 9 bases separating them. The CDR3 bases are TGTGCCAGCAGTTTACAGGGTTACAATGAAAAACTGTTTTTT. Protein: CASSLQGYNEKLFF.

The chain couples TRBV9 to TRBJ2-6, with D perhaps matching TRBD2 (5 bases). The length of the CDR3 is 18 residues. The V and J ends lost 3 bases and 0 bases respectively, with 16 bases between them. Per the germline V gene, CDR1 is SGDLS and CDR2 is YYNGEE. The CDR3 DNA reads TGTGCCAGCAGCGAACTAGACCGACGGTCCTCTGGGGCCAACGTCCTGACTTTC. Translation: CASSELDRRSSGANVLTF.

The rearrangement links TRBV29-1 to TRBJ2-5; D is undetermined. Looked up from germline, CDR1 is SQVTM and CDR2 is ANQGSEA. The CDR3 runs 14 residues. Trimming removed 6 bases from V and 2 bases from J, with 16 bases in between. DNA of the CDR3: TGCAGCGTGGTCCCCTTTAGAAAACAAGAGACCCAGTACTTC. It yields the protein CSVVPFRKQETQYF.

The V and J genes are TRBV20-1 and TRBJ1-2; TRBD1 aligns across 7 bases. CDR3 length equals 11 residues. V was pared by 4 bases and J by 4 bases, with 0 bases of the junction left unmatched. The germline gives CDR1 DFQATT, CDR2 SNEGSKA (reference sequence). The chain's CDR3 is CSATGGYGYTF. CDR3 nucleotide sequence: TGCAGTGCTACAGGGGGCTATGGCTACACCTTC.

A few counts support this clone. The CDR3 reads CASSSPRVCGTGAQYF. CDR3 nucleotides: TGTGCCAGCAGCTCCCCGCGGGTTTGCGGTACGGGGGCCCAGTACTTC. The J gene is TRBJ2-5, the V gene TRBV7-9, with D maybe TRBD2 (6 bases). CDR1 is SEHNR and CDR2 is FQNEAQ in the germline V gene (reference sequence). The germline V and J ends were trimmed by 4 bases and 9 bases, with 24 bases remaining between them. The CDR3 is 16 amino acids.

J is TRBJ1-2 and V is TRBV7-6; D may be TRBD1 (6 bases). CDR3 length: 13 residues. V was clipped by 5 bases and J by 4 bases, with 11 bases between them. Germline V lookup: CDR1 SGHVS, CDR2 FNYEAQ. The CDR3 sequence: CASSRTDFYGYTF. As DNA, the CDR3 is TGTGCCAGCAGCCGGACAGACTTCTATGGCTACACCTTC.

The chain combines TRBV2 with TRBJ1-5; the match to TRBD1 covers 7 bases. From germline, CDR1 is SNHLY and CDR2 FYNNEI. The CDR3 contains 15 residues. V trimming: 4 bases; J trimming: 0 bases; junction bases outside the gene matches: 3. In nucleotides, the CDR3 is TGTGCCAGCAGTGGACAGGGAGATAGCAATCAGCCCCAGCATTTT. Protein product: CASSGQGDSNQPQHF. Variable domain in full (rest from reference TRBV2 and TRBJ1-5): EPEVTQTPSHQVTQMGQEVILRCVPISNHLYFYWYRQILGQKVEFLVSFYNNEISEKSEIFDDQFSVERPDGSNFTLKIRSTKLEDSAMYFCASSGQGDSNQPQHFGDGTRLSIL.

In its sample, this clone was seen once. CDR3 residues: CASSLLGRGQYQETQYF. Here the CDR3 DNA reads TGTGCCAGCAGTTTATTAGGAAGAGGACAGTACCAAGAGACCCAGTACTTC. The gene calls are TRBV28 and TRBJ2-5, with a possible D match to TRBD1 (6 bases). In germline, CDR1 is MDHEN, CDR2 SYDVKM. The CDR3 sequence is 17 residues long. Trimming took 1 base from V and 0 from J, leaving 15 bases between them. The whole variable domain, filled in from reference TRBV28 and TRBJ2-5, reads DVKVTQSSRYLVKRTGEKVFLECVQDMDHENMFWYRQDPGLGLRLIYFSYDVKMKEKGDIPEGYSVSREKKERFSLILESASTNQTSMYLCASSLLGRGQYQETQYFGPGTRLLVL.

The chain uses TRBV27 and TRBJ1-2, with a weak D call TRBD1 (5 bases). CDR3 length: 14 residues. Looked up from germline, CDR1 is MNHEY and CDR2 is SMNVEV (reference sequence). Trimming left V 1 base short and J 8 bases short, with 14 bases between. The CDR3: CASSLYRMGGGYTF. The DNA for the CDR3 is TGTGCCAGCAGTTTATACCGTATGGGGGGGGGCTACACCTTC.

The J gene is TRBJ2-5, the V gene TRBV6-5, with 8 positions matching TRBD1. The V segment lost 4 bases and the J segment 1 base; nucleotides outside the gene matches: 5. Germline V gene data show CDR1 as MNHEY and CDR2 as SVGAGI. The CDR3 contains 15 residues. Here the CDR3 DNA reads TGTGCCAGCAGTTGCGACAGGGGCTCCCAAGAGACCCAGTACTTC. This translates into CASSCDRGSQETQYF.

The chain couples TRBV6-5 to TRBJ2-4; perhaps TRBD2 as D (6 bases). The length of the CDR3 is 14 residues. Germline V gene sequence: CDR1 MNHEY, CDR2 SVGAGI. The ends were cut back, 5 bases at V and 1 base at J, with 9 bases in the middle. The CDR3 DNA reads TGTGCCAGCAGTCGGGGGTTCGCCAAAAACATTCAGTACTTC. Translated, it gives CASSRGFAKNIQYF.

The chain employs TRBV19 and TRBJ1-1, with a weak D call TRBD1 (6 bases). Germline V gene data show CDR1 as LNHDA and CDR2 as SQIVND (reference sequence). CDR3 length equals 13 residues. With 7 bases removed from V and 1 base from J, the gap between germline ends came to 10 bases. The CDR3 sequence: CASKTQGNTEAFF. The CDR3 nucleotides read TGTGCCAGTAAAACACAGGGGAACACTGAAGCTTTCTTT.

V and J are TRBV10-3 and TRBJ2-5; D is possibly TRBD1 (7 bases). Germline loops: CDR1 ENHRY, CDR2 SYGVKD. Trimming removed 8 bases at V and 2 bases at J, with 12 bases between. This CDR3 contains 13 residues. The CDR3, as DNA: TGTGCCATCCGGCGGGACAGTCAAGAGACCCAGTACTTC. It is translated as CAIRRDSQETQYF.

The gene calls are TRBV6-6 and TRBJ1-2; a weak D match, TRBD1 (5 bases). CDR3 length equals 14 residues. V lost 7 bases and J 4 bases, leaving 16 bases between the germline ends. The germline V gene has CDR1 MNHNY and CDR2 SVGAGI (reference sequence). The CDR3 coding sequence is TGTGCCAGCACCCTCCGGACCGGGGGCTATGGCTACACCTTC. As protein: CASTLRTGGYGYTF.

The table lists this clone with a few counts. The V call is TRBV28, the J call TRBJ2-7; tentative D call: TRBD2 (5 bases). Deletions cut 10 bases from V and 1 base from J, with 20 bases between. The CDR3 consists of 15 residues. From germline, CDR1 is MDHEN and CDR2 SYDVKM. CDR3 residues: CATLVYRDSSYEQYF. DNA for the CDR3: TGTGCCACCCTAGTCTACCGGGATTCTTCCTACGAGCAGTACTTC. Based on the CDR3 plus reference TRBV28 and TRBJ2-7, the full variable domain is DVKVTQSSRYLVKRTGEKVFLECVQDMDHENMFWYRQDPGLGLRLIYFSYDVKMKEKGDIPEGYSVSREKKERFSLILESASTNQTSMYLCATLVYRDSSYEQYFGPGTRLTVT.

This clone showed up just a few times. DNA for the CDR3: TGTGCCAGCAGCCGCCAGACAGGGACCCAAGAGACCCAGTACTTC. Translated, it gives CASSRQTGTQETQYF. The chain recombines TRBV5-6 with TRBJ2-5, with 7 nucleotides matching TRBD1. The CDR3 has 15 residues. J lost 1 base, V lost 4 bases, and 7 bases had no gene match. The germline CDR1 and CDR2 sequences are SGHDT and YYEEEE.

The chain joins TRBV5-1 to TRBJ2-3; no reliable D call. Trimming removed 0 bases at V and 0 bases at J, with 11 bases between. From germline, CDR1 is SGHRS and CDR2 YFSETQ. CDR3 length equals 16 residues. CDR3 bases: TGCGCCAGCAGCTTGGCAAGCGACCAAAGCACAGATACGCAGTATTTT. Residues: CASSLASDQSTDTQYF.

The CDR3 region has the DNA TGTGCCAGCAGCGTAGCTGATGGGGGCGATGAGCAGTTCTTC. As protein: CASSVADGGDEQFF. V usage is TRBV9 and J usage is TRBJ2-1; perhaps TRBD1 as D (6 bases). The CDR3 runs to 14 residues. Trimming cost V 0 bases and J 8 bases, with 12 bases left between them. Germline V gene data show CDR1 as SGDLS and CDR2 as YYNGEE.

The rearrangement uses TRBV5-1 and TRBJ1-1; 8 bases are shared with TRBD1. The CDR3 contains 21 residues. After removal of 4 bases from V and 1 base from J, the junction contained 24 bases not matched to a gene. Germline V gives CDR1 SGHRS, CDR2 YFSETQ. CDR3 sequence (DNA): TGCGCCAGCAGCCTTGTGTATCGACCCCAGGGGGCCTGGGGTTCGAACACTGAAGCTTTCTTT. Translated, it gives CASSLVYRPQGAWGSNTEAFF.

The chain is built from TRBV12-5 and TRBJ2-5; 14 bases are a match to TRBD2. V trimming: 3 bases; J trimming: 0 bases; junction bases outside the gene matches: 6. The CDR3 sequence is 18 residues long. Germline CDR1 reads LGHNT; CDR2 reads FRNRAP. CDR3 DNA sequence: TGTGCTAGTGGTTTATGGACTAGCGGGGGGCTGTACCAAGAGACCCAGTACTTC. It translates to CASGLWTSGGLYQETQYF.

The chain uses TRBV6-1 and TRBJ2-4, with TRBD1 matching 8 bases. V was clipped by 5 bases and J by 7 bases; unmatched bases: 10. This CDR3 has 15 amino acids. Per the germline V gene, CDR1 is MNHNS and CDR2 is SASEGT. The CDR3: CASSRQGPHTNIQYF. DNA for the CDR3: TGTGCCAGCAGTAGACAGGGGCCCCATACTAACATTCAGTACTTC.

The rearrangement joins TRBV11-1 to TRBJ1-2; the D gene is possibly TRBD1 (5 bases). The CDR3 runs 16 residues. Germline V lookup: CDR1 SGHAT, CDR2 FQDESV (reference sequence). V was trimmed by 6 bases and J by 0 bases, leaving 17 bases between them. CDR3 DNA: TGTGCCAGCAGGCCCGACAGATCAGAGGCTAACTATGGCTACACCTTC. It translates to CASRPDRSEANYGYTF.

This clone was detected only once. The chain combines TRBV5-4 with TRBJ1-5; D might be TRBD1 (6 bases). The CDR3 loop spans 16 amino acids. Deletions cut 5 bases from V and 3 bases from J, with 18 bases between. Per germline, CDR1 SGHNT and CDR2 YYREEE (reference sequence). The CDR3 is CASSYGQHLFNQPQHF. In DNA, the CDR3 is TGTGCCAGCAGTTACGGACAGCACCTTTTCAATCAGCCCCAGCATTTT.

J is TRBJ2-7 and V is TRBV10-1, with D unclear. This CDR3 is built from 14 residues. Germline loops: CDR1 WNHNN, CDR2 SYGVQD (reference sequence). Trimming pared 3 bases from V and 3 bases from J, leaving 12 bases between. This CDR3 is CASSDNPRSYEQYF. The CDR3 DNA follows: TGCGCCAGCAGTGACAACCCCCGGAGCTACGAGCAGTACTTC.

Here the CDR3 reads CASSFLGQGEWVSPNQPQHF. CDR3 bases: TGTGCCAGCAGTTTTCTGGGACAGGGTGAGTGGGTCTCTCCCAATCAGCCCCAGCATTTT. This chain connects TRBV28 to TRBJ1-5; 9 bases line up with TRBD1. CDR3 length equals 20 residues. The germline V gene encodes CDR1 MDHEN and CDR2 SYDVKM. V dropped 3 bases and J dropped 3; count of bases not matched to a gene: 18.

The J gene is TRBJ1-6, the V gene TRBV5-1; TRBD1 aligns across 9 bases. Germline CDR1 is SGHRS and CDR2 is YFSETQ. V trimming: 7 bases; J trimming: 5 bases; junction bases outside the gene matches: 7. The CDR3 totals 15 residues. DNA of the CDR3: TGCGCCAGCGGTCGGGACAGGGCTAATAATTCACCCCTCCACTTT. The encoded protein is CASGRDRANNSPLHF.

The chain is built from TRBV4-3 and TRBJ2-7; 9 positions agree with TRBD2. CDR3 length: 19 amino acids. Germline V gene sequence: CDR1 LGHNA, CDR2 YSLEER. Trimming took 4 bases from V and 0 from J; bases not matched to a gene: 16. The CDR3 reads CASSRSYEGLAGDSYEQYF. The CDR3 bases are TGCGCCAGCAGCCGAAGTTATGAGGGGTTAGCGGGGGACTCCTACGAGCAGTACTTC.